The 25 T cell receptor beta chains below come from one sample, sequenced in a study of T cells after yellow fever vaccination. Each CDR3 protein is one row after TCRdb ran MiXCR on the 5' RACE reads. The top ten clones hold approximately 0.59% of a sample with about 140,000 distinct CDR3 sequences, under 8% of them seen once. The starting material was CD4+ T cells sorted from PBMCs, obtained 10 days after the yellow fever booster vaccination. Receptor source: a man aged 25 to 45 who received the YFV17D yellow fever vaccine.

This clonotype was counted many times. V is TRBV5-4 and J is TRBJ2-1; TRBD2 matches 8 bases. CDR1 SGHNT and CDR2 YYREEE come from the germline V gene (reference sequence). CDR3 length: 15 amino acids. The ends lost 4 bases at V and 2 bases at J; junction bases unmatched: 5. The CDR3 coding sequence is TGTGCCAGCAGCAAAACCGGGAGGGCCTACAATGAGCAGTTCTTC. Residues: CASSKTGRAYNEQFF.

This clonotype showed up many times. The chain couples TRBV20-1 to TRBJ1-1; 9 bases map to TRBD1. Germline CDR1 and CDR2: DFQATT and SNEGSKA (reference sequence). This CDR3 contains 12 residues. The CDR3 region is CKADRGDTEAFF. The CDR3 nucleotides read TGCAAGGCCGACAGGGGGGACACTGAAGCTTTCTTT.

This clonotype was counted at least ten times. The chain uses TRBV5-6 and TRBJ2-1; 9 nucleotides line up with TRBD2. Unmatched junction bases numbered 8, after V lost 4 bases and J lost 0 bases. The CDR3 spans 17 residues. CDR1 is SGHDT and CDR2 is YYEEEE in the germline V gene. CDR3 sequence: CASSVTSGPSSYNEQFF. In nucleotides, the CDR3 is TGTGCCAGCAGCGTGACTAGCGGCCCCAGCTCCTACAATGAGCAGTTCTTC. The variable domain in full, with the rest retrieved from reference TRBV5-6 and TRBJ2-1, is DAGVTQSPTHLIKTRGQQVTLRCSPKSGHDTVSWYQQALGQGPQFIFQYYEEEERQRGNFPDRFSGHQFPNYSSELNVNALLLGDSALYLCASSVTSGPSSYNEQFFGPGTRLTVL.

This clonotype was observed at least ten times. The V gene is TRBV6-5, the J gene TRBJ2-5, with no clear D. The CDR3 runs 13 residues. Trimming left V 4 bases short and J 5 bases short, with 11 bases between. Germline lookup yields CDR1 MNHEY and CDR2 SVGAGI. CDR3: CASSSTFVETQYF. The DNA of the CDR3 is TGTGCCAGCAGTTCGACTTTCGTGGAGACCCAGTACTTC.

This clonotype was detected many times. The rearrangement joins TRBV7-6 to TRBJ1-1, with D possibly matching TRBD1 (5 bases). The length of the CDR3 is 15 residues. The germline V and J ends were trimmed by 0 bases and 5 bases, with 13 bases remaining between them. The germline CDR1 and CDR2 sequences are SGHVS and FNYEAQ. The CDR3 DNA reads TGTGCCAGCAGCTTAGCGCAAGGGGCTCGGACTGAAGCTTTCTTT. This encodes CASSLAQGARTEAFF.

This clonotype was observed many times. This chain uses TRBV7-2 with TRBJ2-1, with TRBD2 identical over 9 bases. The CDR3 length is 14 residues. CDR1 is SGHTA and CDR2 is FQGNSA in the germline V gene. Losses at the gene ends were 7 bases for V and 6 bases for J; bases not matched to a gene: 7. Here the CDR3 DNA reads TGTGCCAGCAAGGGCGGGAGGGGTGGCAATGAGCAGTTCTTC. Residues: CASKGGRGGNEQFF.

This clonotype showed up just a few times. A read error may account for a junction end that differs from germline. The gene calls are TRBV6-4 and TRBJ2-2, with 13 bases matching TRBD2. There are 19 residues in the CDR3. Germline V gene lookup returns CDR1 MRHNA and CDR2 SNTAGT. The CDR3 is CACSRAGLAGTIDTGELFF. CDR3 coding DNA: TGTGCCTGCAGTCGAGCGGGACTAGCGGGAACTATCGACACCGGGGAGCTGTTTTTT.

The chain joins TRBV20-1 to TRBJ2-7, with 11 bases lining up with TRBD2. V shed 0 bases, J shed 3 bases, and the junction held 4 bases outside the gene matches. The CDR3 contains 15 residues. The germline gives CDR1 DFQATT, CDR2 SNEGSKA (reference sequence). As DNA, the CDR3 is TGCAGTGCTAGAGATTTCACTAGCGGGAGCTACGAGCAGTACTTC. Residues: CSARDFTSGSYEQYF.

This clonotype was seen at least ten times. CDR3 sequence reads: CASSLRDPYEKLFF. DNA of the CDR3: TGTGCCAGCAGCTTACGGGATCCTTATGAAAAACTGTTTTTT. The genes are TRBV5-5 and TRBJ1-4; no clear D. The CDR3 has 14 residues. With 2 bases removed from V and 6 bases from J, the gap between germline ends came to 11 bases. Germline CDR1 and CDR2: SGHKS and YYEKEE (reference sequence). Full variable domain (remainder filled in from reference TRBV5-5 and TRBJ1-4): DAGVTQSPTHLIKTRGQQVTLRCSPISGHKSVSWYQQVLGQGPQFIFQYYEKEERGRGNFPDRFSARQFPNYSSELNVNALLLGDSALYLCASSLRDPYEKLFFGSGTQLSVL.

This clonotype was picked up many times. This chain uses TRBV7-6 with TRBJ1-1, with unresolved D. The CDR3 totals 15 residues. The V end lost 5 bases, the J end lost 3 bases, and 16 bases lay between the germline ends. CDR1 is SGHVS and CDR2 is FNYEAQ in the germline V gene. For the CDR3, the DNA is TGTGCCAGCAGCCCGCCCCTGACTTCGCACACTGAAGCTTTCTTT. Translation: CASSPPLTSHTEAFF.

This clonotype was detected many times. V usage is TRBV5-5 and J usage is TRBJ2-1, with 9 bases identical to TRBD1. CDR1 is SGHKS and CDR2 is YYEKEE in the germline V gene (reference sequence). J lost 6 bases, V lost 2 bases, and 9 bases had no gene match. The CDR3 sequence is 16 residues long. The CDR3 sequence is CASSFLRSTGGNEQFF. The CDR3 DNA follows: TGTGCCAGCAGCTTTTTACGTTCGACAGGGGGCAATGAGCAGTTCTTC.

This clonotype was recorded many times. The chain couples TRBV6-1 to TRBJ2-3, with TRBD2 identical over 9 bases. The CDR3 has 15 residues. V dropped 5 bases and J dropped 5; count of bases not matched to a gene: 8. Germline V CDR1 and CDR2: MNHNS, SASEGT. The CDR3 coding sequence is TGTGCCAGCAGTCGAGTAGCGGGAGCGGGAGATACGCAGTATTTT. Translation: CASSRVAGAGDTQYF.

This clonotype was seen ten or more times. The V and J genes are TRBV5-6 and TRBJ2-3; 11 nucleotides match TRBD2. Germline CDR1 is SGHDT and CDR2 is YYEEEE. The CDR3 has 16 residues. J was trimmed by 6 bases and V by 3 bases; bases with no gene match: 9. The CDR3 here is CASSWPNLAGGDTQYF. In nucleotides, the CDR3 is TGTGCCAGCAGCTGGCCTAATCTAGCGGGAGGTGATACGCAGTATTTT. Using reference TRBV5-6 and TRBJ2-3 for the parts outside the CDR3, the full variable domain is DAGVTQSPTHLIKTRGQQVTLRCSPKSGHDTVSWYQQALGQGPQFIFQYYEEEERQRGNFPDRFSGHQFPNYSSELNVNALLLGDSALYLCASSWPNLAGGDTQYFGPGTRLTVL.

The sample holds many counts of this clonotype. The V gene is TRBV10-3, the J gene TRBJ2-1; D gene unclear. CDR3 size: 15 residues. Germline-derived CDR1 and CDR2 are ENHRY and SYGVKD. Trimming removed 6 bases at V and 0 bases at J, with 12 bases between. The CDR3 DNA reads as TGTGCCATCAGCATCTCGACGAGCTCCTACAATGAGCAGTTCTTC. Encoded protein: CAISISTSSYNEQFF.

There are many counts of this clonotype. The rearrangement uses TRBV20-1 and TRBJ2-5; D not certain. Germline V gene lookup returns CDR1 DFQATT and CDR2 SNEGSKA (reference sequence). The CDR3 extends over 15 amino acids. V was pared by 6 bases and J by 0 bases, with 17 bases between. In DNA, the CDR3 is TGCAGTGCCAAAGCCCTGACGGAGTACCAAGAGACCCAGTACTTC. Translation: CSAKALTEYQETQYF.

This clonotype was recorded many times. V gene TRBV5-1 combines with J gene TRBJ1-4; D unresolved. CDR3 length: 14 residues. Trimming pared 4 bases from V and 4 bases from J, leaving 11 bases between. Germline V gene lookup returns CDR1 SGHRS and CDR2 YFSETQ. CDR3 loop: CASSPLASNEKLFF. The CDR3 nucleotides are TGCGCCAGCAGCCCCCTCGCCAGTAATGAAAAACTGTTTTTT.

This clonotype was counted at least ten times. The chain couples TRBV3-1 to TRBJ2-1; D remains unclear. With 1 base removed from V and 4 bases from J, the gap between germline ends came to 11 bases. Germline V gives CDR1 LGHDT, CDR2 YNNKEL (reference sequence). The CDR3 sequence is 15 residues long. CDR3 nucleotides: TGTGCCAGCAGCCAAGGACACTATACATACAATGAGCAGTTCTTC. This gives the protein CASSQGHYTYNEQFF.

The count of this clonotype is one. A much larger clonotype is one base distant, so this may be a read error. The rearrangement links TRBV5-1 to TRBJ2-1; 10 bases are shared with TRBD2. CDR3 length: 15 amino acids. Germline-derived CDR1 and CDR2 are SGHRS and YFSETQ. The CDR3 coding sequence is TGCGCCAGCAGCTTAAGGACTAGCGGATACAATGATCAGTTCTTC. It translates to CASSLRTSGYNDQFF.

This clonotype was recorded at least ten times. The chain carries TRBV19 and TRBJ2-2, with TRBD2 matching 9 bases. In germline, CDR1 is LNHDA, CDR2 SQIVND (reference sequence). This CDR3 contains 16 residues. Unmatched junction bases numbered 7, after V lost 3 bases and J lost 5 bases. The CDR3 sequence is CASSMRREGTTGELFF. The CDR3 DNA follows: TGTGCCAGTAGTATGCGGCGGGAGGGCACTACCGGGGAGCTGTTTTTT.

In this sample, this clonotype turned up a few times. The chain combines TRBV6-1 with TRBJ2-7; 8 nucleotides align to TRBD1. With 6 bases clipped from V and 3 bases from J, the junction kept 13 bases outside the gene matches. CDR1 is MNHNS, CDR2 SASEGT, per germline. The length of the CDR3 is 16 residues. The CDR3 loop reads CASSPIDRGSVYEQYF. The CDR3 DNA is TGTGCCAGCAGCCCCATCGACAGGGGCAGCGTCTACGAGCAGTACTTC.

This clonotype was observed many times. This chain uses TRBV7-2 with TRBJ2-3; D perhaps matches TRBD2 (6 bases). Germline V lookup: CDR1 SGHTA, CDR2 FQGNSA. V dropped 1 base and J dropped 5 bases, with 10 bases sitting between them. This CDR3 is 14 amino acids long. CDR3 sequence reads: CASSLVGGVDTQYF. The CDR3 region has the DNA TGTGCCAGCAGCTTAGTCGGAGGGGTAGATACGCAGTATTTT.

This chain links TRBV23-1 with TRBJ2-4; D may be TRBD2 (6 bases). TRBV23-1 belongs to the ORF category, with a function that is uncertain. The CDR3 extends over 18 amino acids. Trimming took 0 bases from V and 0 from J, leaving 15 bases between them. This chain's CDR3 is CASSQSRAGLLAKNIQYF. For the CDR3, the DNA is TGCGCCAGCAGTCAATCACGGGCGGGGTTACTAGCCAAAAACATTCAGTACTTC.

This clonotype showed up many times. For the CDR3, the DNA is TGTGACAGTTCCGCTTTAGCGGGAGTGAACACCGGGGAGCTGTTTTTT. This sequence encodes CDSSALAGVNTGELFF. The gene calls are TRBV18 and TRBJ2-2; 9 bases agree with TRBD2. Germline CDR1 reads KGHSH; CDR2 reads LQKENI. The CDR3 extends over 16 amino acids.

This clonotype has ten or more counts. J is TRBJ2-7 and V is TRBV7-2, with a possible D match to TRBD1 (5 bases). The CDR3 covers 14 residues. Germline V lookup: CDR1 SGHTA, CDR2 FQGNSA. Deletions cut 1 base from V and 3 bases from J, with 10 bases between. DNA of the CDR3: TGTGCCAGCAGCTTAGGCCCAGGGTACTACGAGCAGTACTTC. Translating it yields CASSLGPGYYEQYF.

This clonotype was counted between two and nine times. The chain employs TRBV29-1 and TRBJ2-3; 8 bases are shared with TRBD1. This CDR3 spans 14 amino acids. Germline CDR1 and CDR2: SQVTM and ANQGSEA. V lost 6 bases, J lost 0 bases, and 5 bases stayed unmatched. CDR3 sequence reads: CSVLRGPSTDTQYF. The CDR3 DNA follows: TGCAGCGTCCTCAGGGGGCCTAGCACAGATACGCAGTATTTT.